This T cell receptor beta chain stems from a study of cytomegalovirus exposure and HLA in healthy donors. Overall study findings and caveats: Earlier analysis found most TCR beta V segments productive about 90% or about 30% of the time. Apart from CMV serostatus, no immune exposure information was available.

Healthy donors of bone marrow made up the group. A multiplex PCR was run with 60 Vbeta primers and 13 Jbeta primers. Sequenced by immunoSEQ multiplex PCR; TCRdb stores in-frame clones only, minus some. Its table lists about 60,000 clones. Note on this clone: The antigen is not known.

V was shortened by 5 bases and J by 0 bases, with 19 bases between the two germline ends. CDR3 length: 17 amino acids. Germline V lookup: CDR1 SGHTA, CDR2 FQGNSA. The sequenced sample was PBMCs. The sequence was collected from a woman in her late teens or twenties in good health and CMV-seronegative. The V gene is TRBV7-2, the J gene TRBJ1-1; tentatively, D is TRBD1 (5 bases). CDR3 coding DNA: TGTGCCAGCAGCCCAGCAGCCGGGGGAGACATGAACACTGAAGCTTTCTTT. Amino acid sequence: CASSPAAGGDMNTEAFF.